A single sample is the source of the 25 T cell receptor beta chains below, sequenced in a study of cytomegalovirus exposure and HLA in healthy donors. The PCR made use of 60 Vbeta and 13 Jbeta primers. The method was immunoSEQ multiplex PCR; TCRdb's version includes in-frame clones alone and lacks a portion of them. This repertoire shows roughly 26,000 clones, roughly 70% found once; its top ten account for 3.5% to 4.5%. The sequencing input was PBMCs. These receptor sequences come from a woman aged 50 to 60 in good health and CMV-seronegative.

The CDR3 spells CAISSRGSQETQYF. CDR3 nucleotide sequence: TGTGCCATCAGCAGCAGGGGAAGCCAAGAGACCCAGTACTTC. The chain employs TRBV10-3 and TRBJ2-5; perhaps TRBD1 as D (6 bases). Trimming removed 6 bases from V and 1 base from J, with 12 bases in between. Germline lookup yields CDR1 ENHRY and CDR2 SYGVKD. The CDR3 is 14 residues long.

The J gene is TRBJ1-2, the V gene TRBV6-1; 9 bases agree with TRBD1. Germline V gene data show CDR1 as MNHNS and CDR2 as SASEGT. This CDR3 contains 15 residues. With 2 bases clipped from V and 8 bases from J, the junction kept 9 bases outside the gene matches. Here the CDR3 reads CASSETPGQGFGYTF. In DNA form, the CDR3 reads TGTGCCAGCAGTGAAACTCCGGGACAGGGTTTCGGCTACACCTTC.

V is TRBV6-1 and J is TRBJ1-2; TRBD1 might be the D (5 bases). V shed 7 bases and J shed 10 bases, with 22 bases lying between them. Per germline, CDR1 MNHNS and CDR2 SASEGT. The CDR3 has 14 amino acids. This CDR3 is CASTAGHGLEDYTF. CDR3 DNA sequence: TGTGCCAGCACAGCGGGGCACGGTCTTGAGGACTACACCTTC.

The chain carries TRBV6-5 and TRBJ2-5; 9 bases align to TRBD1. V dropped 4 bases and J dropped 5; count of bases not matched to a gene: 8. Looked up from germline, CDR1 is MNHEY and CDR2 is SVGAGI. The CDR3 has 15 residues. The CDR3 is CASSSTGGHKETQYF. Written as DNA, the CDR3 is TGTGCCAGCAGTTCGACAGGGGGGCACAAGGAGACCCAGTACTTC.

J is TRBJ1-5 and V is TRBV2; 9 nucleotides line up with TRBD1. Germline V gene data show CDR1 as SNHLY and CDR2 as FYNNEI. V shed 5 bases, J shed 2 bases, and the junction held 7 bases outside the gene matches. The CDR3 runs to 16 residues. The CDR3 nucleotides are TGTGCCAGCAGTTTTCGCCGGGACAGGGGCAATCAGCCCCAGCATTTT. It translates to CASSFRRDRGNQPQHF.

The rearrangement joins TRBV5-6 to TRBJ2-2; TRBD1 aligns across 7 bases. V was clipped by 6 bases and J by 3 bases; unmatched bases: 11. This CDR3 has 16 residues. Looked up from germline, CDR1 is SGHDT and CDR2 is YYEEEE. This chain's CDR3 is CASTQSDRSYTGELFF. The CDR3 nucleotides are TGTGCCAGCACCCAATCGGACAGGAGTTACACCGGGGAGCTGTTTTTT. Using reference TRBV5-6 and TRBJ2-2 for the parts outside the CDR3, the full variable domain is DAGVTQSPTHLIKTRGQQVTLRCSPKSGHDTVSWYQQALGQGPQFIFQYYEEEERQRGNFPDRFSGHQFPNYSSELNVNALLLGDSALYLCASTQSDRSYTGELFFGEGSRLTVL.

This rearrangement joins TRBV28 to TRBJ2-7, with D perhaps matching TRBD1 (6 bases). This CDR3 comprises 14 residues. V shed 5 bases and J shed 7 bases, with 18 bases lying between them. In germline, CDR1 is MDHEN, CDR2 SYDVKM. The DNA of the CDR3 is TGTGCCAGCAGTCCTGTTAAGGGGGTAGGGGAGCAGTACTTC. Translated, it gives CASSPVKGVGEQYF.

The J gene is TRBJ2-5, the V gene TRBV4-2; 8 bases fit TRBD2. Germline-derived CDR1 and CDR2 are LGHNA and YNFKEQ. CDR3 length: 15 amino acids. V lost 8 bases and J lost 1; bases outside the gene matches: 9. CDR3 in DNA: TGTGCCAGCTCCCAGAACCGGGGGGGCCAAGAGACCCAGTACTTC. Its protein product is CASSQNRGGQETQYF.

In DNA form, the CDR3 reads TGTGCCAGCAGCTCGACAGGGATGGGGTATGGCTACACCTTC. Amino acid sequence: CASSSTGMGYGYTF. The chain is built from TRBV5-6 and TRBJ1-2; 7 nucleotides align to TRBD1. CDR1 SGHDT and CDR2 YYEEEE come from the germline V gene. This CDR3 contains 14 residues. V lost 3 bases, J lost 5 bases, and 7 bases stayed unmatched.

This chain connects TRBV5-4 to TRBJ2-7; TRBD1 aligns across 9 bases. This CDR3 is built from 16 residues. V gave up 3 bases and J gave up 6 bases; unmatched junction bases: 13. Germline V CDR1 and CDR2: SGHNT, YYREEE (reference sequence). The CDR3 DNA sequence: TGTGCCAGCAGCTCGGCCGGGACAGGGTTTACTGGCGAGCAGTACTTC. Its translation is CASSSAGTGFTGEQYF.

This clone was seen more than once but under ten times. The chain couples TRBV6-1 to TRBJ2-5; D gene unclear. This CDR3 has 12 residues. The germline V gene has CDR1 MNHNS and CDR2 SASEGT. V was pared by 10 bases and J by 6 bases, with 15 bases between. The DNA for the CDR3 is TGTGCCACCTCAAGTGGTAAGCAGACCCAGTACTTC. Residues: CATSSGKQTQYF.

This chain joins TRBV5-4 and TRBJ1-4; D is ambiguous. V lost 0 bases, J lost 10 bases, and 7 bases lay in between. Germline V gene lookup returns CDR1 SGHNT and CDR2 YYREEE (reference sequence). This CDR3 has 12 residues. CDR3 nucleotide sequence: TGTGCCAGCAGCTTGGCTGGGCTAAAACTGTTTTTT. Its protein is CASSLAGLKLFF.

The chain is built from TRBV6-5 and TRBJ2-7, with a weak D call TRBD2 (6 bases). Per germline, CDR1 MNHEY and CDR2 SVGAGI. CDR3 length: 12 amino acids. V lost 8 bases to trimming and J lost 1 base, with 9 bases between them. CDR3 nucleotide sequence: TGTGCCAGCTACAGCGGGTCCTACGAGCAGTACTTC. Translating it yields CASYSGSYEQYF.

The chain is built from TRBV7-8 and TRBJ1-4, with 7 bases identical to TRBD1. This CDR3 has 15 residues. Germline V gene data show CDR1 as SGHVS and CDR2 as FQNEAQ. V lost 5 bases, J lost 5 bases, and 8 bases stayed unmatched. CDR3 DNA: TGTGCCAGCAGCCCCAGGGACAGACAAAATGAAAAACTGTTTTTT. Amino acid sequence: CASSPRDRQNEKLFF.

The chain links TRBV7-2 to TRBJ1-2; D unresolved. Trimming took off 5 bases at V and 8 bases at J, with 18 bases between the two ends. The CDR3 has 14 amino acids. The germline V gene has CDR1 SGHTA and CDR2 FQGNSA. The CDR3 sequence: CASSPPLLGGGYTF. The CDR3, as DNA: TGTGCCAGCAGCCCCCCGCTTTTAGGCGGGGGCTACACCTTC.

This chain uses TRBV6-1 with TRBJ1-2, with 7 bases lining up with TRBD1. The CDR3 has 15 residues. The J segment lost 6 bases and the V segment lost 6 bases, leaving 13 bases of the junction unmatched. Germline V gene lookup returns CDR1 MNHNS and CDR2 SASEGT. CDR3 nucleotide sequence: TGTGCCAGCAGAATAAGGGGGCAACGGTTAAATGGCTACACCTTC. It specifies CASRIRGQRLNGYTF.

This clone has only one observation. The CDR3 DNA sequence: TGTGCCAGCAGTTTAATCCAGGGGGCCAACGTCCTGACTTTC. Translating it yields CASSLIQGANVLTF. V and J are TRBV28 and TRBJ2-6; D not certain. V shed 2 bases and J shed 4 bases, with 6 bases lying between them. Germline values: CDR1 MDHEN, CDR2 SYDVKM. This CDR3 is built from 14 residues.

The count of this clone is one. The V call is TRBV5-1, the J call TRBJ1-6; no clear D gene. This CDR3 region has 13 residues. Germline V gene data show CDR1 as SGHRS and CDR2 as YFSETQ. V lost 2 bases to trimming and J lost 7 bases, with 7 bases between them. The CDR3 DNA follows: TGCGCCAGCAGCTTCGGGGAGAATTCACCCCTCCACTTT. Translation: CASSFGENSPLHF.

This chain connects TRBV12-5 to TRBJ2-5; D unclear. Germline V lookup: CDR1 LGHNT, CDR2 FRNRAP. Trimming cost V 6 bases and J 7 bases, with 15 bases left between them. This CDR3 has 13 amino acids. CDR3 coding DNA: TGTGCTAGTGGACCCGGCCTAACGGGGACCCAGTACTTC. Protein sequence: CASGPGLTGTQYF.

The chain recombines TRBV5-1 with TRBJ2-7, with a weak D call TRBD1 (6 bases). The germline gives CDR1 SGHRS, CDR2 YFSETQ. The V end lost 4 bases, the J end lost 2 bases, and 10 bases lay between the germline ends. The CDR3 covers 13 residues. The DNA for the CDR3 is TGCGCCAGCAGCGTGGGACAAGCCTACGAGCAGTACTTC. It is translated as CASSVGQAYEQYF.

CDR3 loop: CSVKGVETQYF. The CDR3 DNA reads as TGCAGCGTTAAGGGAGTGGAGACCCAGTACTTC. The chain carries TRBV29-1 and TRBJ2-5, with D perhaps matching TRBD2 (5 bases). V gave up 5 bases and J gave up 5 bases, with 9 bases separating them. The CDR3 consists of 11 residues. Per germline, CDR1 SQVTM and CDR2 ANQGSEA.

This chain links TRBV18 with TRBJ2-7; the match to TRBD2 covers 7 bases. This CDR3 spans 16 amino acids. Germline CDR1 and CDR2: KGHSH and LQKENI. The V and J ends lost 4 bases and 5 bases, in that order; junction bases with no gene match: 14. The DNA of the CDR3 is TGTGCCAGCTCACGTCAACACGCGGGCGGGAGTAACGAGCAGTACTTC. Translation gives CASSRQHAGGSNEQYF.

The CDR3 nucleotides are TGTGCCAGCAGCTCGGACGGAGGCTCTGGAAACACCATATATTTT. Amino acids: CASSSDGGSGNTIYF. The chain uses TRBV6-5 and TRBJ1-3; D unresolved. This CDR3 is built from 15 residues. Germline CDR1 MNHEY, CDR2 SVGAGI. The ends were cut back, 6 bases at V and 0 bases at J, with 12 bases in the middle.

This chain links TRBV5-8 with TRBJ2-5; D is perhaps TRBD2 (5 bases). The ends were cut back, 7 bases at V and 4 bases at J, with 11 bases in the middle. Germline-derived CDR1 and CDR2 are SGHTS and YDEGEE. CDR3 length equals 12 residues. The DNA for the CDR3 is TGTGCCAGCCCGCCCGGGGTAGAGACCCAGTACTTC. Its translation: CASPPGVETQYF.

This clone was recorded a few times. V is TRBV4-1 and J is TRBJ1-1; D unclear. Per the germline V gene, CDR1 is MGHRA and CDR2 is YSYEKL. The CDR3 is 15 amino acids. The V end lost 5 bases, the J end lost 3 bases, and 16 bases lay between the germline ends. As DNA, the CDR3 is TGCGCCAGCAGCTACATATCGATGGCGGACACTGAAGCTTTCTTT. Its protein product is CASSYISMADTEAFF.